One sample yielded the 11 T cell receptor beta chains listed below, sequenced in a study of vaccination and CD4 T cells after COVID-19 (dated by TCRdb to about 2022). The treatment or condition label on this specimen signifies: roughly 10-day PBMC culture with coronavirus spike peptide pools or control peptides (ViraFEST assay). Library prep was done by PCR. Sequenced using an Illumina iSeq 100. At the Johns Hopkins FTIC core, DNA from the cultured CD4+ T cells underwent TCR sequencing with the Oncomine TCR Beta short-read assay. TCRdb reworked the public reads: Q25 trimming with fastp, MiXCR clone assembly, productive beta chains retained. Each entry merges the rows of one CDR3 protein and shows their most common DNA and genes. The sample records 9,500 to 11,000 distinct CDR3 sequences, less than 30% of which are singletons. Roughly a quarter of the sample rests with the top ten. What these receptors recognize is not known.

The sequenced sample was CD4+ T cells from blood, cultured in vitro, obtained after SARS-CoV-2 vaccination. These receptors all stem from a human donor who had recovered from COVID-19.

This clonotype was seen more than once but under ten times. This chain links TRBV6-1 with TRBJ2-1; D remains unclear. Trimming took off 6 bases at V and 2 bases at J, with 14 bases between the two ends. CDR3 length: 15 amino acids. The germline V gene has CDR1 MNHNS and CDR2 SASEGT. CDR3 region: CASRMRWRAYNEQFF. CDR3 bases: TGTGCCAGCAGAATGAGGTGGCGCGCCTACAATGAGCAGTTCTTC.

J is TRBJ1-1 and V is TRBV6-5; a weak D match, TRBD1 (6 bases). V was cut by 4 bases and J by 1 base, with 16 bases left in between. This CDR3 has 16 amino acids. In germline, CDR1 is MNHEY, CDR2 SVGAGI. DNA for the CDR3: TGTGCCAGCAGTTTATTAAAAGGGGGGACGAACACTGAAGCTTTCTTT. Its protein is CASSLLKGGTNTEAFF.

A few counts support this clonotype. The V gene is TRBV10-1, the J gene TRBJ2-7, with D unclear. V lost 5 bases and J lost 0, with 8 bases in between. The V gene's germline CDR1 is WNHNN and CDR2 SYGVQD (reference sequence). The CDR3 has 13 residues. The CDR3 bases are TGCGCCAGCAGTAAGCCGACCTCCTACGAGCAGTACTTC. Translated, it gives CASSKPTSYEQYF.

This clonotype is categorized as medium-sized (0.01 to 0.1%). This chain joins TRBV20-1 and TRBJ2-5; D may be TRBD2 (7 bases). The CDR3 is 15 amino acids. V was pared by 5 bases and J by 5 bases, with 21 bases between. CDR1 DFQATT and CDR2 SNEGSKA come from the germline V gene (reference sequence). In DNA form, the CDR3 reads TGCAGTGCTCGGGGGGCGGGGGCTCTCCTGGAGACCCAGTACTTC. Protein sequence: CSARGAGALLETQYF.

This clonotype was counted between two and nine times. The chain is built from TRBV28 and TRBJ1-6; 7 bases are shared with TRBD1. The ends lost 6 bases at V and 4 bases at J; junction bases unmatched: 3. CDR3 length equals 14 residues. Germline loops: CDR1 MDHEN, CDR2 SYDVKM. The chain's CDR3 is CASSTGQYNSPLHF. The CDR3 coding sequence is TGTGCCAGCAGCACGGGACAGTATAATTCACCCCTCCACTTT.

J is TRBJ2-7 and V is TRBV7-2; D possibly uses TRBD1 or TRBD2 (5 bases each). This CDR3 has 15 residues. Trimming removed 4 bases from V and 3 bases from J, with 16 bases in between. CDR1 and CDR2 (germline): SGHTA, FQGNSA. This chain's CDR3 is CASSSLGGRSYEQYF. Here the CDR3 DNA reads TGTGCCAGCAGCTCCCTTGGGGGACGAAGCTACGAGCAGTACTTC.

The chain links TRBV6-5 to TRBJ1-1; perhaps TRBD1 as D (6 bases). This CDR3 contains 15 residues. Germline V gives CDR1 MNHEY, CDR2 SVGAGI. V gave up 0 bases and J gave up 0 bases, with 8 bases separating them. CDR3: CASSYSDRLNTEAFF. Here the CDR3 DNA reads TGTGCCAGCAGTTACTCGGACAGATTGAACACTGAAGCTTTCTTT.

The gene calls are TRBV20-1 and TRBJ1-5; perhaps TRBD1 as D (5 bases). Germline CDR1 DFQATT, CDR2 SNEGSKA (reference sequence). The CDR3 extends over 18 amino acids. Deletions cut 3 bases from V and 2 bases from J, with 23 bases between. The CDR3 spells CSASVSNPGGAGNQPQHF. The CDR3 region has the DNA TGCAGTGCTAGCGTTTCTAATCCCGGGGGTGCGGGCAATCAGCCCCAGCATTTT.

In this sample, this clonotype turned up a few times. The junction and the germline gene differ at one end; a read error may be behind it. The V call is TRBV19, the J call TRBJ2-5; D is ambiguous. The V gene's germline CDR1 is LNHDA and CDR2 SQIVND (reference sequence). CDR3 length: 13 amino acids. Here the CDR3 reads CASSIQVQETQYF. The CDR3 DNA reads as TGTGCCAGCAGTATTCAGGTCCAAGAGACCCAGTACTTC. The whole variable domain, filled in from reference TRBV19 and TRBJ2-5, reads DGGITQSPKYLFRKEGQNVTLSCEQNLNHDAMYWYRQDPGQGLRLIYYSQIVNDFQKGDIAEGYSVSREKKESFPLTVTSAQKNPTAFYLCASSIQVQETQYFGPGTRLLVL.

Judged by abundance, this clonotype is medium-sized. This rearrangement joins TRBV20-1 to TRBJ1-6; 9 positions match TRBD1. With 3 bases clipped from V and 7 bases from J, the junction kept 7 bases outside the gene matches. Germline loops: CDR1 DFQATT, CDR2 SNEGSKA (reference sequence). The CDR3 runs to 15 residues. The CDR3 loop is CSASVPDRGNSPLHF. Here the CDR3 DNA reads TGCAGTGCTAGCGTCCCAGACAGGGGGAATTCACCCCTCCACTTT.

The chain employs TRBV5-4 and TRBJ2-3; D perhaps matches TRBD1 (6 bases). The V and J ends lost 4 bases and 2 bases respectively, with 11 bases between them. Germline V lookup: CDR1 SGHNT, CDR2 YYREEE (reference sequence). CDR3 size: 14 residues. The CDR3 DNA reads TGTGCCAGCAGCCCTACAGGGCACACAGATACGCAGTATTTT. Translation gives CASSPTGHTDTQYF.